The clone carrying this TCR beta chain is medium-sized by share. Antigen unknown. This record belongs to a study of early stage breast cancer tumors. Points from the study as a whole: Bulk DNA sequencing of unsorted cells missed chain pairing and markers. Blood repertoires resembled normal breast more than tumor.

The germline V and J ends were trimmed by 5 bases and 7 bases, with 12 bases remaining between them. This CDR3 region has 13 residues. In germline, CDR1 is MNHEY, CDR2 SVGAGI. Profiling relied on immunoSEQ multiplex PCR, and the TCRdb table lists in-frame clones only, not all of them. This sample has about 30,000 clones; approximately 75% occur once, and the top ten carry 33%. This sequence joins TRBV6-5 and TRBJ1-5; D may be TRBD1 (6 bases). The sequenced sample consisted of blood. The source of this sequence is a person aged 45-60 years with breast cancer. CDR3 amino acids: CASSAQQGQPQHF. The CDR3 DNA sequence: TGTGCCAGCAGTGCCCAACAGGGACAGCCCCAGCATTTT.